The 6 T cell receptor beta chains in this list originate from one sample, sequenced in a study of blood T cell repertoires in COVID-19 (dated by TCRdb to 2018 to 2021). Library method: the immunoSEQ multiplex PCR assay. TCRdb's version of the immuneACCESS table is confined to in-frame rearrangements and falls short of the full clone set. An unresolved V gene accounts for under half of the shortfall where checked; the remainder is of unknown origin. The table for this sample lists approximately 230,000 clones; 70% to 90% of them were counted only once. The ten most abundant clones make up around 3% of the sample. The sequencing input was peripheral blood. The receptors stem from a man younger than 30 with active or convalescent COVID-19.

This clone appeared a single time. The chain's CDR3 is CASSFVTGDSPLHF. DNA of the CDR3: TGTGCCAGCAGTTTCGTTACAGGGGACTCACCCCTCCACTTT. This chain uses TRBV28 with TRBJ1-6; 7 nucleotides align to TRBD1. Germline CDR1 and CDR2: MDHEN and SYDVKM. V lost 3 bases, J lost 10 bases, and 6 bases stayed unmatched. This CDR3 contains 14 residues.

This chain joins TRBV30 and TRBJ2-5; TRBD2 agrees at 11 bases. The CDR3 contains 14 residues. Germline CDR1 GTSNPN, CDR2 SVGIG (reference sequence). J gave up 0 bases and V 5 bases, and 2 bases lay outside the gene matches. The CDR3 DNA sequence: TGTGCCTGGTCTAGCGGGGGGTACCAAGAGACCCAGTACTTC. Translating gives CAWSSGGYQETQYF.

This sequence joins TRBV28 and TRBJ1-1; weak D call: TRBD1 (6 bases). This CDR3 comprises 15 residues. V dropped 8 bases and J dropped 0 bases, with 16 bases sitting between them. CDR1 and CDR2 (germline): MDHEN, SYDVKM. The CDR3 DNA follows: TGTGCCAGCTCCTCCCCCAGGGGAATGAACACTGAAGCTTTCTTT. Encoded protein: CASSSPRGMNTEAFF. Based on the CDR3 plus reference TRBV28 and TRBJ1-1, the full variable domain is DVKVTQSSRYLVKRTGEKVFLECVQDMDHENMFWYRQDPGLGLRLIYFSYDVKMKEKGDIPEGYSVSREKKERFSLILESASTNQTSMYLCASSSPRGMNTEAFFGQGTRLTVV.

V is TRBV12-3 or TRBV12-4 and J is TRBJ1-2; no clear D. CDR3 length: 13 residues. The V end lost 2 bases, the J end lost 6 bases, and 10 bases lay between the germline ends. CDR3 nucleotide sequence: TGTGCCAGCAGTTTAAACGGGGTAGATGGCTACACCTTC. Translation gives CASSLNGVDGYTF.

J is TRBJ1-3 and V is TRBV15, with D maybe TRBD1 (5 bases). V lost 7 bases, J lost 5 bases, and 15 bases lay in between. Germline CDR1 reads LNHNV; CDR2 reads YYDKDF (reference sequence). This CDR3 has 14 amino acids. The CDR3 DNA reads as TGTGCCACCACAAAAACAGGCAACAGAAACACCATATATTTT. As protein: CATTKTGNRNTIYF.

There are a few counts of this clone. J is TRBJ1-5 and V is TRBV6-5; 10 nucleotides align to TRBD1. The CDR3 is 14 amino acids. The ends lost 4 bases at V and 7 bases at J; junction bases unmatched: 4. Germline CDR1 and CDR2: MNHEY and SVGAGI. CDR3 sequence: CASSLGTGAQPQHF. As DNA, the CDR3 is TGTGCCAGCAGTTTGGGGACAGGGGCCCAGCCCCAGCATTTT.